This T cell receptor (beta chain) was documented in a study of blood T cell repertoires in COVID-19. Study information: Whether acute or convalescent, the COVID-19 samples came from the United States, Italy and Spain.

The germline gives CDR1 SNHLY, CDR2 FYNNEI. The CDR3 runs 12 residues. J was trimmed by 8 bases and V by 4 bases; bases with no gene match: 2. The protocol was immunoSEQ multiplex PCR, while the TCRdb copy is restricted to in-frame clones and leaves out a portion. The data hold about 100,000 clones, with 70% to 90% observed a single time. This sequence joins TRBV2 and TRBJ2-1; 7 nucleotides align to TRBD1. This sequence originates from a human donor in a cohort sampled during active COVID-19. Sequenced material: peripheral blood. The CDR3 is CASSGQGDEQFF. The CDR3 DNA reads TGTGCCAGCAGTGGACAGGGAGATGAGCAGTTCTTC.